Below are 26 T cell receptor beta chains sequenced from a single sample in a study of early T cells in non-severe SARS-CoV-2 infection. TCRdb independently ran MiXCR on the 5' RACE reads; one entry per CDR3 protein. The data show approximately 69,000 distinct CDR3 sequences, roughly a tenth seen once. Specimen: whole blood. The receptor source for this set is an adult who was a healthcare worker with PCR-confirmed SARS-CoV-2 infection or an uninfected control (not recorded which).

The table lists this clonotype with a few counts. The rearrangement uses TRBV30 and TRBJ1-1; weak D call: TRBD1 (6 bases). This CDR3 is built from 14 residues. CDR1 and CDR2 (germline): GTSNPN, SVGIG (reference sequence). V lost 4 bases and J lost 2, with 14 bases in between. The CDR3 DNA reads TGTGCCTGGACCCTAGGGGGGACAAACACTGAAGCTTTCTTT. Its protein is CAWTLGGTNTEAFF.

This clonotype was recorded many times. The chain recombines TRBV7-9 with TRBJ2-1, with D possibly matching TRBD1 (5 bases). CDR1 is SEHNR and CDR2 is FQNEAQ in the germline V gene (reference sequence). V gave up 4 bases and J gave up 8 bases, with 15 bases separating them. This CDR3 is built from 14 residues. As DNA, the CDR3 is TGTGCCAGCAGCTACCGAGGCAGGGATTATGAGCAGTTCTTC. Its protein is CASSYRGRDYEQFF.

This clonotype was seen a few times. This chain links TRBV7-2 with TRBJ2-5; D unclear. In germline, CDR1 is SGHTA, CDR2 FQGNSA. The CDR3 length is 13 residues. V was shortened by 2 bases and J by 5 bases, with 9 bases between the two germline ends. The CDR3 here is CASSLLSAETQYF. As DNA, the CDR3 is TGTGCCAGCAGCTTATTGAGTGCGGAGACCCAGTACTTC.

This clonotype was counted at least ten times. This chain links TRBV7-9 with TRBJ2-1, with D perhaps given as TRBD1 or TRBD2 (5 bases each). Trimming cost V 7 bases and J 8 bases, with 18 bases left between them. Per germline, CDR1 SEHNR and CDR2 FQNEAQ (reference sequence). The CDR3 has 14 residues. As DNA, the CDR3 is TGTGCCAGCACCCGGGACGCAATCCCCCATGAGCAGTTCTTC. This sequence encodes CASTRDAIPHEQFF.

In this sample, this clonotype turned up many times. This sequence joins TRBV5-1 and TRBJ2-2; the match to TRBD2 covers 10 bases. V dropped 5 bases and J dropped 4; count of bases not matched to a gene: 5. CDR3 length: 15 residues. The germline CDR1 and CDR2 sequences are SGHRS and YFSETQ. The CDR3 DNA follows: TGCGCCAGCAGGAGAGCGGGAGGGCCCACCGGGGAGCTGTTTTTT. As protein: CASRRAGGPTGELFF.

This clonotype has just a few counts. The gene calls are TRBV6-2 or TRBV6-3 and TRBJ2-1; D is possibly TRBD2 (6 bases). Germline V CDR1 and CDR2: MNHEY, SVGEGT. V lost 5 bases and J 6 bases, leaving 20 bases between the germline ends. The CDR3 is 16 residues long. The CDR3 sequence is CASSTSGLANRNEQFF. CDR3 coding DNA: TGTGCCAGCAGTACCTCGGGGCTAGCGAATCGCAATGAGCAGTTCTTC.

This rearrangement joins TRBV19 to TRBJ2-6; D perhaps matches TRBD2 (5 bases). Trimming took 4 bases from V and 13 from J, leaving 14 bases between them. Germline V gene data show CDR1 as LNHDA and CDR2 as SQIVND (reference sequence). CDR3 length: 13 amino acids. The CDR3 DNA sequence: TGTGCCAGTAGTAAGGAGACCACGGGGGTCCTGACTTTC. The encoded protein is CASSKETTGVLTF.

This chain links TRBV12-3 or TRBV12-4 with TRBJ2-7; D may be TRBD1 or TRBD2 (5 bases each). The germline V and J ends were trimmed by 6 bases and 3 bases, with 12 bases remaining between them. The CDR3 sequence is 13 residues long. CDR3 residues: CASSHRDLYEQYF. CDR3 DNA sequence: TGTGCCAGCAGCCATAGGGACCTCTACGAGCAGTACTTC.

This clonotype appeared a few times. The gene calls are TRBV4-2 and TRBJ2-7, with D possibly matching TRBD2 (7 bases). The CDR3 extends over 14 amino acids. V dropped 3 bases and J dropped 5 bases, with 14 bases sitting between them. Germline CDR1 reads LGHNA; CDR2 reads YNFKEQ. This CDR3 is CASSQDWGGNEQYF. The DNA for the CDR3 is TGTGCCAGCAGCCAGGATTGGGGGGGCAACGAGCAGTACTTC.

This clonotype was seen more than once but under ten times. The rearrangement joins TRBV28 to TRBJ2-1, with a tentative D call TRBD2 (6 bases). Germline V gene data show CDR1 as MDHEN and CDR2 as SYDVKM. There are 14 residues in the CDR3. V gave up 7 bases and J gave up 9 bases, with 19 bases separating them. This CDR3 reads CASTVVGRVGEQFF. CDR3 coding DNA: TGTGCCAGCACCGTCGTCGGGAGAGTAGGTGAGCAGTTCTTC.

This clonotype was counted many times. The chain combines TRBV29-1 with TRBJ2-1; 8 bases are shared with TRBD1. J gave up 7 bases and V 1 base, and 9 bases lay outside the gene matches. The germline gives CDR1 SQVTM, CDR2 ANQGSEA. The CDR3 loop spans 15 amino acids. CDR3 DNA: TGCAGCGTTGAAGGAGGACAGGGAATGGTAAATGAGCAGTTCTTC. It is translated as CSVEGGQGMVNEQFF.

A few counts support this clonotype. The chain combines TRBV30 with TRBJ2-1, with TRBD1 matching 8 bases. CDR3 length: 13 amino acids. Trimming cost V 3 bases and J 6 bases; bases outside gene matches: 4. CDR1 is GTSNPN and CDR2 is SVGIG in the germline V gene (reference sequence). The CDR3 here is CAWSAGTGNEQFF. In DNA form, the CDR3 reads TGTGCCTGGAGCGCCGGGACAGGCAATGAGCAGTTCTTC.

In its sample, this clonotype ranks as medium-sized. CDR3 in amino acids: CASSGAGGADIQYF. CDR3 DNA: TGTGCCAGCAGCGGGGCAGGGGGGGCCGACATTCAGTACTTC. This chain links TRBV5-8 with TRBJ2-4; D tentatively fits TRBD1 or TRBD2 (7 bases each). Deletions cut 4 bases from V and 8 bases from J, with 16 bases between. This CDR3 is 14 amino acids long. Germline V CDR1 and CDR2: SGHTS, YDEGEE.

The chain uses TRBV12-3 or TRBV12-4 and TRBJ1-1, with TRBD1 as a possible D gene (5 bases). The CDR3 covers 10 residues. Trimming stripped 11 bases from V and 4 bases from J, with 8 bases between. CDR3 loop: CASGTTEAFF. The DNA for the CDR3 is TGTGCCTCAGGGACCACTGAAGCTTTCTTT.

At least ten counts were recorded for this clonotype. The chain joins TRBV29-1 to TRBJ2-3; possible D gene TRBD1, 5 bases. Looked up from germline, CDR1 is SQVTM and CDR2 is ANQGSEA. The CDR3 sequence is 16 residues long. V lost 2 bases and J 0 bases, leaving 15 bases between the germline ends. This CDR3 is CSVERPWTSSTDTQYF. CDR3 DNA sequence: TGCAGCGTTGAAAGACCCTGGACATCTAGCACAGATACGCAGTATTTT.

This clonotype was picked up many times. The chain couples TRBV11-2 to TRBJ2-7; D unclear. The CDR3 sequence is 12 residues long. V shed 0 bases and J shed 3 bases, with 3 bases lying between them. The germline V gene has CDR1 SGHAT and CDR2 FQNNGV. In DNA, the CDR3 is TGTGCCAGCAGCTTAGATTTCTACGAGCAGTACTTC. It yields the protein CASSLDFYEQYF.

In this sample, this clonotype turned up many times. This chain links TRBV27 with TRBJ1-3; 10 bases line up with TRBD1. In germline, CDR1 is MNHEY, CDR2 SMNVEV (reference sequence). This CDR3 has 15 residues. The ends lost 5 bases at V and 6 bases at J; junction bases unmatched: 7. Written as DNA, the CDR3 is TGTGCCAGCAGTACGGGACAGGGGACCGAAAACACCATATATTTT. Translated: CASSTGQGTENTIYF.

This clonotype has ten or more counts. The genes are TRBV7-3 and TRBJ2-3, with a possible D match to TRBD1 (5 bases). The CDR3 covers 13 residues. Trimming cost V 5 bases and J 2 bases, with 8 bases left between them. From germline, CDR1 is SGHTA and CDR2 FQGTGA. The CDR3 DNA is TGTGCCAGCAGCGTGACAGACACAGATACGCAGTATTTT. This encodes CASSVTDTDTQYF.

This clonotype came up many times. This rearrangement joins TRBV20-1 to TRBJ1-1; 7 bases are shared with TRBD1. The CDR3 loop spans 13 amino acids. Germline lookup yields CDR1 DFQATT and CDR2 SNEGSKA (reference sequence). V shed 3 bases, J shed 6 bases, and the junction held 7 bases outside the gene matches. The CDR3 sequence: CSARGTDFSEAFF. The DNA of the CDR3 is TGCAGTGCTAGGGGGACAGATTTTTCTGAAGCTTTCTTT.

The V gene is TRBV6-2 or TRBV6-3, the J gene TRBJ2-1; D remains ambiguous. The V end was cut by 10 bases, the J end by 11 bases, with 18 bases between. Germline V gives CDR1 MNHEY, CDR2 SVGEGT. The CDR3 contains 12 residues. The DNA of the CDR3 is TGTGCCACCAAAGATTCTATTCGGAAGCAGTTCTTC. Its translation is CATKDSIRKQFF.

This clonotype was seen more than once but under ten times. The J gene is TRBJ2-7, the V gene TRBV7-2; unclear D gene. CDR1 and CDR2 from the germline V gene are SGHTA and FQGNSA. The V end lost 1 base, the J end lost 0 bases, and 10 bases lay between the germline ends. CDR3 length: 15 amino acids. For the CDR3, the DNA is TGTGCCAGCAGCTTAGGGGATCCGAACTCCTACGAGCAGTACTTC. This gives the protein CASSLGDPNSYEQYF.

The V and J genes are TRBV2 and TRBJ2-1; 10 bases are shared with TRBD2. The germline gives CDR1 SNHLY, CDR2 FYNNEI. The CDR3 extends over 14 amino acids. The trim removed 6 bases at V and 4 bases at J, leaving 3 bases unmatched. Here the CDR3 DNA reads TGTGCCAGCAGGGGACTAGCGATTTACAATGAGCAGTTCTTC. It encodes CASRGLAIYNEQFF.

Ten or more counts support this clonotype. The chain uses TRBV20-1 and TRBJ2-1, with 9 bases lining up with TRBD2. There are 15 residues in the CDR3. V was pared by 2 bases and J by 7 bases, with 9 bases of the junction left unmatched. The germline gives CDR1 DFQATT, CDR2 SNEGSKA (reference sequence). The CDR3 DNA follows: TGCAGTGCTAGAACCCCGGGACTAGCTTTAAATGAGCAGTTCTTC. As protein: CSARTPGLALNEQFF.

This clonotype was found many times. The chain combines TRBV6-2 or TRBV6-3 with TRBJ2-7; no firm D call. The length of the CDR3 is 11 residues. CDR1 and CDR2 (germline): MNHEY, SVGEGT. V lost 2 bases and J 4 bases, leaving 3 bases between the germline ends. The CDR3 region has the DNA TGTGCCAGCAGTTACAAGTACGAGCAGTACTTC. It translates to CASSYKYEQYF.

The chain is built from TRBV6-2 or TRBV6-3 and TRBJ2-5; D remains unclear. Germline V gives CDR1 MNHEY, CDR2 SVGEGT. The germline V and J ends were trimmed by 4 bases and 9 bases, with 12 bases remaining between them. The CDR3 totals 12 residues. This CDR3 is CASSFSGDSQYF. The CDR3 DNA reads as TGTGCCAGCAGTTTCTCCGGAGATTCCCAGTACTTC.

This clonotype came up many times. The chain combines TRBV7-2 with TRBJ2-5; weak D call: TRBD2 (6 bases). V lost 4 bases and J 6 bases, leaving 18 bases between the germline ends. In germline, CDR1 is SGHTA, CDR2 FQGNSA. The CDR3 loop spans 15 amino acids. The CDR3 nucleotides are TGTGCCAGCAGCTCGACTAGTGATCTGGTAAAGACCCAGTACTTC. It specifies CASSSTSDLVKTQYF.